These 18 T cell receptor beta chains were all obtained from the same sample, sequenced in a study of early T cells in non-severe SARS-CoV-2 infection. TCRdb called the 5' RACE reads again in MiXCR, with one record for every CDR3 protein. The sample carries approximately 70,000 distinct CDR3 sequences, roughly 12% recorded once. The sequenced sample was whole blood, obtained at baseline. These receptors were obtained from an adult who was a healthcare worker with PCR-confirmed SARS-CoV-2 infection or an uninfected control (not recorded which).

This clonotype was recorded many times. The V and J genes are TRBV3-1 and TRBJ1-6; D perhaps matches TRBD1 (5 bases). This CDR3 has 14 residues. The germline V gene encodes CDR1 LGHDT and CDR2 YNNKEL (reference sequence). Deletions cut 1 base from V and 7 bases from J, with 8 bases between. The CDR3: CASSQVGPNSPLHF. The CDR3 nucleotides read TGTGCCAGCAGCCAAGTGGGGCCCAATTCACCCCTCCACTTT.

The rearrangement links TRBV7-8 to TRBJ2-7, with 14 nucleotides matching TRBD2. The CDR3 sequence is 17 residues long. CDR1 is SGHVS, CDR2 FQNEAQ, per germline. Losses at the gene ends were 1 base for V and 2 bases for J; bases not matched to a gene: 4. The CDR3 sequence: CASSLVGTSGGTYEQYF. As DNA, the CDR3 is TGTGCCAGCAGCTTAGTAGGGACTAGCGGGGGAACCTACGAGCAGTACTTC.

This clonotype was detected only a few times. The gene calls are TRBV18 and TRBJ2-1, with 9 nucleotides matching TRBD2. V dropped 1 base and J dropped 0; count of bases not matched to a gene: 4. Germline V gene data show CDR1 as KGHSH and CDR2 as LQKENI. The CDR3 has 17 residues. The CDR3 DNA reads as TGTGCCAGCTCACCACAGAGCGGGAGGAGCTCCTACAATGAGCAGTTCTTC. The encoded protein is CASSPQSGRSSYNEQFF.

This clonotype has just a few counts. The chain uses TRBV7-6 and TRBJ2-2, with 7 positions matching TRBD2. CDR3 length: 14 amino acids. The germline V gene has CDR1 SGHVS and CDR2 FNYEAQ. Losses at the gene ends were 1 base for V and 7 bases for J; bases not matched to a gene: 3. CDR3 residues: CASSLGGGIGELFF. CDR3 coding DNA: TGTGCCAGCAGCTTAGGCGGGGGTATCGGGGAGCTGTTTTTT.

This clonotype occurred many times. The chain joins TRBV5-6 to TRBJ2-3, with D hard to call. The germline CDR1 and CDR2 sequences are SGHDT and YYEEEE. The length of the CDR3 is 14 residues. Deletions cut 3 bases from V and 8 bases from J, with 16 bases between. The DNA for the CDR3 is TGTGCCAGCAGCTCCTCCATCCGACGTGGTACGCAGTATTTT. This sequence encodes CASSSSIRRGTQYF.

V usage is TRBV3-2 and J usage is TRBJ2-7; TRBD2, as called in the table, went unchecked against the DNA. TRBV3-2 is listed as a pseudogene. The CDR3 loop spans 17 amino acids. The CDR3 reads CASSQDSRGSGGYEQYF. The CDR3 nucleotides are TGTGCCAGCAGCCAAGATTCTAGAGGGAGCGGGGGCTACGAGCAGTACTTC.

This chain joins TRBV20-1 and TRBJ2-3, with D uncertain. V dropped 3 bases and J dropped 7 bases, with 17 bases sitting between them. The CDR3 covers 14 residues. Germline assignment: CDR1 DFQATT and CDR2 SNEGSKA (reference sequence). The CDR3, as DNA: TGCAGTGCTAGTGGAAGGGCTCGGGCAAATACGCAGTATTTT. This translates into CSASGRARANTQYF.

The genes are TRBV19 and TRBJ2-3; 11 bases line up with TRBD1. The CDR3 loop spans 16 amino acids. V trimming: 6 bases; J trimming: 2 bases; junction bases outside the gene matches: 7. Germline assignment: CDR1 LNHDA and CDR2 SQIVND (reference sequence). The CDR3 DNA reads TGTGCCAGTAGCCGTCCGGGACAGGGGGTCACAGATACGCAGTATTTT. This translates into CASSRPGQGVTDTQYF.

The V call is TRBV5-1, the J call TRBJ1-3; D is undetermined. With 0 bases removed from V and 0 bases from J, the gap between germline ends came to 10 bases. CDR1 SGHRS and CDR2 YFSETQ come from the germline V gene. The CDR3 loop spans 16 amino acids. In DNA form, the CDR3 reads TGCGCCAGCAGCTTGGGATATACCGTCTCTGGAAACACCATATATTTT. Residues: CASSLGYTVSGNTIYF.

This clonotype was observed many times. This sequence joins TRBV6-6 and TRBJ1-5; 8 bases are shared with TRBD1. This CDR3 has 18 residues. Trimming cost V 6 bases and J 1 base; bases outside gene matches: 14. The germline gives CDR1 MNHNY, CDR2 SVGAGI (reference sequence). CDR3 in amino acids: CASRGGQGTVRSNQPQHF. CDR3 coding DNA: TGTGCCAGCAGAGGCGGACAGGGTACCGTGAGGAGCAATCAGCCCCAGCATTTT.

As regards this clonotype: Sequence at one end of the junction differs from germline and may be a read error. The V call is TRBV6-5, the J call TRBJ1-5; perhaps TRBD1 as D (5 bases). Germline V gene data show CDR1 as MNHEY and CDR2 as SVGAGI. The CDR3 is 15 residues long. The CDR3 here is CASSRQPYSNQPQRF. For the CDR3, the DNA is TGTGCCAGCAGCCGACAGCCATATAGCAATCAGCCCCAGCGTTTT.

This clonotype was detected many times. The genes are TRBV28 and TRBJ1-5, with 8 bases matching TRBD1. The CDR3 sequence is 16 residues long. In germline, CDR1 is MDHEN, CDR2 SYDVKM. Trimming took 4 bases from V and 5 from J; bases not matched to a gene: 10. The CDR3: CASSSPGQGPHQPQHF. CDR3 DNA sequence: TGTGCCAGCAGTTCACCCGGACAGGGTCCTCATCAGCCCCAGCATTTT.

DNA for the CDR3: TGTGCCAGCAGCCAAGACGCCGGGACAGGGGCCCAAAAGCAGTACTTC. It specifies CASSQDAGTGAQKQYF. The V and J genes are TRBV3-1 and TRBJ2-7; 10 nucleotides line up with TRBD1. CDR1 and CDR2 from the germline V gene are LGHDT and YNNKEL (reference sequence). CDR3 length: 16 residues. Germline trimming cut 0 bases from V and 8 bases from J; bases unmatched to any gene: 10.

This clonotype was seen a few times. This chain connects TRBV6-6 to TRBJ1-6; D may be TRBD1 (6 bases). This CDR3 is built from 16 residues. The germline CDR1 and CDR2 sequences are MNHNY and SVGAGI (reference sequence). Trimming took off 4 bases at V and 7 bases at J, with 17 bases between the two ends. CDR3 protein: CASSSRGAGSNSPLHF. Here the CDR3 DNA reads TGTGCCAGCAGTTCCCGGGGGGCAGGGAGCAATTCACCCCTCCACTTT.

This clonotype was detected ten times or more. The genes are TRBV6-7 and TRBJ1-5; D may be TRBD1 (5 bases). TRBV6-7 is labeled an ORF, and its function is uncertain. V dropped 2 bases and J dropped 5 bases, with 13 bases sitting between them. The CDR3 loop spans 15 amino acids. CDR3: CASSYGGDGYQPQHF. The CDR3 nucleotides are TGTGCCAGCAGTTACGGCGGGGACGGGTATCAGCCCCAGCATTTT.

This clonotype came up a few times. J is TRBJ1-1 and V is TRBV7-2; TRBD1 matches at 8 bases. V trimming: 8 bases; J trimming: 4 bases; junction bases outside the gene matches: 9. In germline, CDR1 is SGHTA, CDR2 FQGNSA. This CDR3 comprises 14 residues. In nucleotides, the CDR3 is TGTGCCAGCTGTATTAGGACAGGGTCCACTGAAGCTTTCTTT. Translation gives CASCIRTGSTEAFF.

The chain carries TRBV6-2 or TRBV6-3 and TRBJ2-1; a weak D match, TRBD1 (7 bases). Trimming pared 10 bases from V and 10 bases from J, leaving 26 bases between. CDR1 is MNHEY, CDR2 SVGEGT, per germline. The CDR3 extends over 15 amino acids. CDR3 loop: CATKGAGSTRAEQFF. CDR3 DNA sequence: TGTGCCACCAAGGGGGCGGGGTCGACGAGGGCCGAGCAGTTCTTC.

This rearrangement joins TRBV4-1 to TRBJ1-2; D ambiguous. From germline, CDR1 is MGHRA and CDR2 YSYEKL. Trimming shortened V by 1 base and J by 5 bases, and 11 bases separated the two germline ends. This CDR3 has 14 residues. CDR3 DNA sequence: TGCGCCAGCAGCCAAGTAGTGTGGCGGTATGGCTACACCTTC. Protein sequence: CASSQVVWRYGYTF.